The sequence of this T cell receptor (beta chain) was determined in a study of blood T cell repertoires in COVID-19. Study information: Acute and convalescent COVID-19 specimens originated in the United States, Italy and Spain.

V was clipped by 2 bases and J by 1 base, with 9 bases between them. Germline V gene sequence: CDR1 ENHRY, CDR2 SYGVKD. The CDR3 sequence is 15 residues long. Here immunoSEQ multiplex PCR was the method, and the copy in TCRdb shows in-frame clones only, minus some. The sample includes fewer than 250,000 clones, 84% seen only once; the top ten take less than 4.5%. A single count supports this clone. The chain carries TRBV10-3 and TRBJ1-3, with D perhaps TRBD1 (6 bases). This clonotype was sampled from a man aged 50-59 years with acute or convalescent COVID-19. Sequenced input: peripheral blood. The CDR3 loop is CAISETGPSGNTIYF. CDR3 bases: TGTGCCATCAGTGAGACAGGGCCTTCTGGAAACACCATATATTTT.